This TCR beta chain derives from a study of Tregs in tolerant kidney transplant recipients (dated by TCRdb to the late 2010s). Some background on the complete study: Before combined kidney and bone marrow transplantation, this study identified donor-specific regulatory T cells using TCRbeta sequencing and then followed those same cells after transplant.

Comments on this clone: It lacks a known antigen. No qualities accompany the bases; no much larger clone lies one base away.

The research as a whole found: Biological reproducibility was not directly assessed, although technical replication error appeared to be minimal. Because the PCR primers were changed over time for some patients, nucleotide-level comparison could not be performed across the samples from those patients. In tolerant patients, the expansion of donor-specific Tregs was greater than global Treg expansion, suggesting that the expansion was antigen-driven rather than nonspecific. The study was limited by small patient numbers, and the findings need validation in larger populations and under other immunosuppression protocols. Expanding Tregs with activated donor B cells appeared to identify the most biologically relevant and donor-specific TCRbeta repertoire.

The germline V gene (reference sequence) supplies CDR1 LNHDA and CDR2 SQIVND. The CDR3, from cysteine to phenylalanine, totals 17 residues. The sequence is cut down to CDR3 DNA, 51 bases in frame from base 1. V is trimmed back by 4 bases and J by 4 bases, and the junction contains 12 bases that no gene match accounts for. The transplants used related donors along with nonmyeloablative bone marrow transplantation, and in the human trials mixed chimerism was transient. Unstimulated Tregs (CD4+CD25+CD127-), CD4+ non-Tregs (CD4+CD25-), CD4 and CD8 cells were FACS-sorted from thawed PBMCs. The patients were several recipients of combined kidney and bone marrow transplants from the ITN036ST trial, and samples were available only for these trial subjects. Healthy control blood was processed by Ficoll density gradient to PBMCs and cryopreserved; patient PBMCs were collected before and after transplant. For TCRbeta CDR3 sequencing, genomic DNA was extracted from sorted cells using the QIAGEN DNeasy Blood and Tissue Kit. High-throughput TCRbeta CDR3 sequencing, which included PCR amplification with bias correction and internal controls, was done commercially through immunoSEQ. Turning to the authors' computational methods: Unique productive TCRbeta sequences were defined by CDR3 nucleotide sequence where primers matched, and otherwise by CDR3 amino acid sequence together with Vbeta and Jbeta genes. To correct sorting error, sequences shared between sorted populations at a frequency ratio of 2:1 or less were removed; the rest were assigned to the higher population. Sequences were defined as donor-reactive when expanded at least 5-fold in CFSE-low cells versus unstimulated cells and present at a frequency of at least 0.01% in CFSE-low cells. Jensen-Shannon divergence calculated on the top 100 TCRbeta sequences ranked by frequency was used to measure repertoire divergence. For any sample with multiple sequencing runs, sorting error was corrected in each run separately before the runs were pooled. The table comes from immuneACCESS by way of TCRdb, which keeps in-frame sequences with V and J called. Part of the clones is missing from these tables; in studies checked, under half for an unresolved V gene and the rest for unknown reasons. From that table come the V and J calls and clone size; the DNA was used to work out D and trimming. This sample gives 65,000 to 85,000 clones in total; about 91% of them show up just once. 1.5% to 2% of the sample is in the top ten clones.

This receptor was taken from a human patient who received a combined kidney and bone marrow transplant. After a transplant, not all T cells may be the patient's own; some may come from the graft donor. The rearranged segments are TRBV19 and TRBJ1-4; 7 of the junction bases match TRBD1. Here the sequenced sample was CD4+ T cells from blood (PBMCs), taken 24 months after the transplant. The CDR3 sequence is CASSRWTGVVNNEKLFF. The nucleotide sequence is given as TGTGCCAGTAGTAGGTGGACAGGAGTCGTTAATAATGAAAAACTGTTTTTT.